This is a list of T cell receptor beta chains from one sample in a study of CD8 T cells in Susac syndrome. Using its own MiXCR run on the immunoSEQ multiplex PCR reads, TCRdb lists one record per CDR3 protein. The sample has 75,000 to 95,000 distinct CDR3 sequences; around 96% are singletons. The sequenced sample consisted of CD8+ T cells from PBMCs. The origin of the receptors is a human donor with Susac syndrome. The CDR3 runs from the conserved cysteine through the conserved F or W. A D gene is named only where the DNA matches it firmly. Rows may omit the clone size; those that give it use once, few, many or a size class.

DNA: TGTGCCTGGACCCCAACGGGCACAGATACGCAGTATTTT
CDR3: CAWTPTGTDTQYF
V: TRBV30
size: NA
D: NA
J: TRBJ2-3

DNA: TGCAGCGTTGTAGGGGGGGCGCGAGGTGAAAAACTGTTTTTT
CDR3: CSVVGGARGEKLFF
V: TRBV29-1
size: NA
D: NA
J: TRBJ1-4

DNA: TGTGCCTGGAACTCGGCGACAGGGTGGACCGGGGAGCTGTTTTTT
CDR3: CAWNSATGWTGELFF
V: TRBV30
size: NA
D: TRBD1
J: TRBJ2-2

DNA: TGTGCCTGGAGTGGGAGTGCGGGGGACAATGAGCAGTTCTTC
CDR3: CAWSGSAGDNEQFF
V: TRBV30
size: once
D: TRBD2
J: TRBJ2-1

DNA: TGTGCCAGCAGCTCAGGACAGGGTCAGACAGATACGCAGTATTTT
CDR3: CASSSGQGQTDTQYF
V: TRBV7-3
size: NA
D: TRBD1
J: TRBJ2-3

DNA: TGTGCCAGCAGCCATTCGGACAGAAACATTCAGTACTTC
CDR3: CASSHSDRNIQYF
V: TRBV5-4
size: once
D: NA
J: TRBJ2-4

DNA: TGTGCCAGCAGCCCTAAATTACAGGGGGCTCGAGATGAGCAGTTCTTC
CDR3: CASSPKLQGARDEQFF
V: TRBV3-1
size: NA
D: TRBD1
J: TRBJ2-1

DNA: TGTGCCAGCAGCTTCTTGGAGCGGGGAGAGACCCAGTACTTC
CDR3: CASSFLERGETQYF
V: TRBV11-2
size: NA
D: TRBD2
J: TRBJ2-5

DNA: TGTGCCAGCAACCTAGGGGTGACTAGCGCCAATGAGCAGTTCTTC
CDR3: CASNLGVTSANEQFF
V: TRBV6-5
size: NA
D: TRBD2
J: TRBJ2-1

DNA: TGTGCCAGCCTCCCCGGCGCGCTTTGGGAGACCCAGTACTTC
CDR3: CASLPGALWETQYF
V: TRBV6-2/TRBV6-3
size: NA
D: NA
J: TRBJ2-5

DNA: TGCGCCAGCAGCCCGGGCGGAGGGTTGGAAGAGACCCAGTACTTC
CDR3: CASSPGGGLEETQYF
V: TRBV5-1
size: NA
D: NA
J: TRBJ2-5

DNA: TGTGCCAGCAGCCCGGGACTAGCGGGGATTAGCGGCGGGGAGCTGTTTTTT
CDR3: CASSPGLAGISGGELFF
V: TRBV7-9
size: NA
D: TRBD2
J: TRBJ2-2

DNA: TGTGCCAGCAGCTTTTTTAGCAATGAGCAGTTCTTC
CDR3: CASSFFSNEQFF
V: TRBV11-2
size: NA
D: NA
J: TRBJ2-1

DNA: TGTGCCAGTAGTCCCCAGACGGTAAACACTGAAGCTTTCTTT
CDR3: CASSPQTVNTEAFF
V: TRBV19
size: NA
D: NA
J: TRBJ1-1

DNA: TGTGCTAGTGAGGGGGTCTATGGCTACACCTTC
CDR3: CASEGVYGYTF
V: TRBV12-5
size: NA
D: NA
J: TRBJ1-2

DNA: TGTGCCATCAATGGGGGCAATGAGCAGTTCTTC
CDR3: CAINGGNEQFF
V: TRBV10-3
size: NA
D: NA
J: TRBJ2-1

DNA: TGTGCCAGCAGTTCACAGGGAGTGGGTGAAGCTTTCTTT
CDR3: CASSSQGVGEAFF
V: TRBV6-5
size: NA
D: NA
J: TRBJ1-1

DNA: TGTGCCAGCAGTTACAAAAGTAGCAATCAGCCCCAGCATTTT
CDR3: CASSYKSSNQPQHF
V: TRBV6-2/TRBV6-3
size: NA
D: NA
J: TRBJ1-5

DNA: TGTGCCAGCAGCTTGGGGCCGAACACTGAAGCTTTCTTT
CDR3: CASSLGPNTEAFF
V: TRBV5-6
size: NA
D: NA
J: TRBJ1-1

DNA: TGTGCCTGGAGTTCCGGGACAGGGCTTACCTACGAGCAGTACTTC
CDR3: CAWSSGTGLTYEQYF
V: TRBV30
size: NA
D: TRBD1
J: TRBJ2-7

DNA: TGCAGCGTTGGCAGCCTTATGGGGGAGACCCAGTACTTC
CDR3: CSVGSLMGETQYF
V: TRBV29-1
size: NA
D: NA
J: TRBJ2-5

DNA: TGTGCCTGGGAGGAGAATGAAAAACTGTTTTTT
CDR3: CAWEENEKLFF
V: TRBV30
size: NA
D: NA
J: TRBJ1-4

DNA: TGCGCCAGCAGCCCAGCAGTAGGGGGGGAGGGCTACAATGAGCAGTTCTTC
CDR3: CASSPAVGGEGYNEQFF
V: TRBV4-3
size: once
D: NA
J: TRBJ2-1

DNA: TGCAGTGCTATTCTGGACCGATCCTCCTACGAGCAGTACTTC
CDR3: CSAILDRSSYEQYF
V: TRBV20-1
size: NA
D: NA
J: TRBJ2-7

DNA: TGCAGTGCTAGGCGGGCTAGCGGGGATTACGAGCAGTACTTC
CDR3: CSARRASGDYEQYF
V: TRBV20-1
size: once
D: TRBD2
J: TRBJ2-7

DNA: TGTGCCAGCAGCCAAGCCGGGGGGCCGGAGACCCAGTACTTC
CDR3: CASSQAGGPETQYF
V: TRBV4-2
size: NA
D: NA
J: TRBJ2-5

DNA: TGTGCCAGCAGTGACAGGGGAATAGCGCAACGGACCCAGTACTTC
CDR3: CASSDRGIAQRTQYF
V: TRBV27
size: NA
D: TRBD1
J: TRBJ2-5

DNA: TGTGCCAGCAGTGACCCAGGGGCGGTTCACGAGCAGTACTTC
CDR3: CASSDPGAVHEQYF
V: TRBV2
size: NA
D: NA
J: TRBJ2-7

DNA: TGTGCCAGCAGTGACGACTCCTCTGGAAACACCATATATTTT
CDR3: CASSDDSSGNTIYF
V: TRBV25-1
size: NA
D: NA
J: TRBJ1-3

DNA: TGTGCCAGTAGACCGGGACAGGGAGCCCTACCCTATGGCTACACCTTC
CDR3: CASRPGQGALPYGYTF
V: TRBV19
size: NA
D: TRBD1
J: TRBJ1-2

DNA: TGTGCCAGCAGCTTAGCGATCGCCGGGGATACGCAGTATTTT
CDR3: CASSLAIAGDTQYF
V: TRBV7-2
size: NA
D: NA
J: TRBJ2-3

DNA: TGTGCCAGCAGCCAAGATGTGGGAGGAGGTGGCTACACCTTC
CDR3: CASSQDVGGGGYTF
V: TRBV3-1
size: NA
D: NA
J: TRBJ1-2

DNA: TGCAGCGTTGAATCCGCCAGCCATACGAACCAAGAGACCCAGTACTTC
CDR3: CSVESASHTNQETQYF
V: TRBV29-1
size: NA
D: NA
J: TRBJ2-5

DNA: TGTGCCAGCAGCTCTAGGGGAGGCCAGCCCCAGCATTTT
CDR3: CASSSRGGQPQHF
V: TRBV5-6
size: NA
D: NA
J: TRBJ1-5

DNA: TGTGCCTGGAGTAGAAATGAAGGCTACACCTTC
CDR3: CAWSRNEGYTF
V: TRBV30
size: once
D: NA
J: TRBJ1-2

DNA: TGCAGTGCTAGAGTTGCTGAGGGGGTTCCCCAAGAGACCCAGTACTTC
CDR3: CSARVAEGVPQETQYF
V: TRBV20-1
size: NA
D: NA
J: TRBJ2-5

DNA: TGCAGTGCGACCGGGACAGGGTTTTTCACTGAAGCTTTCTTT
CDR3: CSATGTGFFTEAFF
V: TRBV20-1
size: NA
D: TRBD1
J: TRBJ1-1

DNA: TGTGCCAGCAGCCAAGATTACAGCACAGATACGCAGTATTTT
CDR3: CASSQDYSTDTQYF
V: TRBV3-1
size: NA
D: NA
J: TRBJ2-3

DNA: TGTGCCAGTAGTATTGGGGTTGGAGAAGCTTTCTTT
CDR3: CASSIGVGEAFF
V: TRBV19
size: NA
D: NA
J: TRBJ1-1

DNA: TGCAGTGCTCCACCCATGAGGGGGCCAACGGCAGATACGCAGTATTTT
CDR3: CSAPPMRGPTADTQYF
V: TRBV20-1
size: NA
D: TRBD1
J: TRBJ2-3

DNA: TGTGCCAGCAGCCCTGGACTAGCGGGGGGGCCACTCCAAGAGACCCAGTACTTC
CDR3: CASSPGLAGGPLQETQYF
V: TRBV7-9
size: NA
D: TRBD2
J: TRBJ2-5

DNA: TGTGCCAGCAGTTACCGGGGGAGACCGAACACTGAAGCTTTCTTT
CDR3: CASSYRGRPNTEAFF
V: TRBV6-5
size: NA
D: NA
J: TRBJ1-1

DNA: TGTGCCAGCAGTAAACAGGGGGCGGATGGCTACACCTTC
CDR3: CASSKQGADGYTF
V: TRBV6-6
size: NA
D: TRBD1
J: TRBJ1-2

DNA: TGCAGTGCCTACTCATCAACTCCACCTGAGGAGACCCAGTACTTC
CDR3: CSAYSSTPPEETQYF
V: TRBV20-1
size: NA
D: NA
J: TRBJ2-5